This T cell receptor beta chain was found in a study of blood T cells in healthy people across ages. The study's findings and limits: Researchers said unsorted PBMCs prevented a conclusive naive versus antigen-experienced comparison.

CDR3 length: 16 amino acids. In germline, CDR1 is DFQATT, CDR2 SNEGSKA (reference sequence). Trimming cost V 0 bases and J 11 bases; bases outside gene matches: 10. A J-beta primer mix and a sample-barcoded 5' primer were used in a second PCR of about 7 to 11 cycles. In TCRdb, the 5' RACE reads were re-called with MiXCR into one record per CDR3 protein. The repertoire holds over a million distinct CDR3 sequences, with approximately 42% as singletons. On this clonotype: Antigen specificity is unknown.

The clonotype originates from a woman younger than 30 in good health. Sample: blood. This chain links TRBV20-1 with TRBJ2-5, with 15 bases matching TRBD2. The CDR3 loop is CSARDPGLAGGGEQYF. The CDR3 bases are TGCAGTGCTAGAGATCCGGGACTAGCGGGGGGAGGTGAGCAGTACTTC.